The 32 T cell receptor beta chains in this list originate from one sample, sequenced in a study of T cells in women clearing cervical HPV infection. TCRdb's copy holds only in-frame clones and misses some; the assay was immunoSEQ multiplex PCR. The sample totals approximately 35,000 clones. The sample taken for sequencing was blood buffy coat. These receptor sequences come from a woman aged 18 to 75 with a cervical HPV16 infection that either progressed to CIN3+ or cleared (not recorded which).

As regards this clone: The DNA ends 3 residues before the CDR3 does, and the rest of the CDR3 is filled in from the germline J gene. The chain recombines TRBV11-2 with TRBJ2-3; D might be TRBD2 (5 bases). The germline gives CDR1 SGHAT, CDR2 FQNNGV. The CDR3 consists of 14 residues. V lost 1 base and J lost 5, with 10 bases in between. CDR3: CASSLGRGVDTQYF. The covered CDR3 bases are TGTGCCAGCAGCTTAGGTCGGGGTGTAGATACG.

In the case of this clone: The read ends 3 residues before the CDR3 terminus; that terminus is restored from the germline J gene. The chain has TRBV5-1 and TRBJ1-2; weak D call: TRBD1 (5 bases). The V gene's germline CDR1 is SGHRS and CDR2 YFSETQ. Trimming took off 5 bases at V and 3 bases at J, with 14 bases between the two ends. CDR3 size: 14 residues. The CDR3 bases that were read are TGCGCCAGCAGATCGGAGGGGTGGGACTATGGC. Translating gives CASRSEGWDYG. From start to end, the CDR3 is CASRSEGWDYGYTF.

Note on this clone: From the germline J gene comes the end of the CDR3, since the read stops 3 residues before it. The rearrangement uses TRBV5-1 and TRBJ2-1, with D maybe TRBD2 (6 bases). The CDR3 has 14 residues. Germline lookup yields CDR1 SGHRS and CDR2 YFSETQ. Between the trimmed V and J ends, which lost 0 bases and 9 bases, there was a span of 13 bases. Partial CDR3 DNA: TGCGCCAGCAGCTTGGCCCCTAGCGAGGGTGAG. It translates to CASSLAPSEGE. The full CDR3 reads CASSLAPSEGEQFF.

With respect to this clone: The missing CDR3 end, 3 residues past where the read stops, is filled in from the germline J gene. J is TRBJ1-1 and V is TRBV7-3; D remains ambiguous. Germline CDR1 reads SGHTA; CDR2 reads FQGTGA. CDR3 length: 13 residues. V lost 4 bases, J lost 5 bases, and 11 bases lay in between. The CDR3 DNA, read in part, is TGTGCCAGCAGCTCAGGTAGTCGGACTGAA. It yields the protein CASSSGSRTE. The complete CDR3 reads CASSSGSRTEAFF.

CDR3 region: CASSLAGTGYEQYF. CDR3 DNA (partial): TGTGCCAGCAGCTTAGCCGGGACAGGCTACGAG. V gene TRBV7-2 combines with J gene TRBJ2-7; 8 nucleotides align to TRBD1. The CDR3 end lies 3 residues beyond the end of the read and is filled in from the germline J gene. V shed 0 bases and J 3 bases; nucleotides not matched to a gene: 1. Per germline, CDR1 SGHTA and CDR2 FQGNSA. The length of the CDR3 is 14 residues.

The CDR3 DNA, read in part, is TGCGCCAGCAGAGGCGGCCCTAGCACAGATACG. This codes for CASRGGPSTDT. The full CDR3 protein is CASRGGPSTDTQYF. The J gene is TRBJ2-3, the V gene TRBV5-1; D remains unclear. Read coverage stops 3 residues before the CDR3 terminus; the germline J gene supplies the remainder. This CDR3 is 14 amino acids long. The ends were cut back, 5 bases at V and 0 bases at J, with 10 bases in the middle. CDR1 SGHRS and CDR2 YFSETQ come from the germline V gene.

Note on this clone: The CDR3 end lies 3 residues beyond the end of the read and is filled in from the germline J gene. The chain has TRBV20-1 and TRBJ1-2; weak D call: TRBD1 (5 bases). CDR1 and CDR2 from the germline V gene are DFQATT and SNEGSKA (reference sequence). The CDR3 is 15 residues long. The sequenced part of the CDR3 DNA is TGCAGTGCTAGAGATCTACAGGTGTACGCAGATACC. It is translated as CSARDLQVYADT. The full CDR3 protein reads CSARDLQVYADTYTF.

A word on this clone: From the germline J gene comes the end of the CDR3, since the read stops 3 residues before it. This rearrangement joins TRBV23-1 to TRBJ1-2; 7 bases are shared with TRBD1. TRBV23-1 is an ORF, and what it does is uncertain. The CDR3 spans 13 residues. This CDR3 reads CASSGTETYDYTF. CDR3 DNA (partial): TGCGCCAGCAGTGGGACAGAAACCTACGAC.

With respect to this clone: The missing CDR3 end, 3 residues past where the read stops, is filled in from the germline J gene. This rearrangement joins TRBV7-2 to TRBJ2-5; 8 bases map to TRBD2. Germline CDR1 reads SGHTA; CDR2 reads FQGNSA. The CDR3 is 14 residues long. The CDR3: CASSLSGGGDTQYF. The CDR3 DNA, read in part, is TGTGCCAGCAGCCTAAGCGGGGGAGGAGATACC.

With respect to this clone: Sequencing ends 3 residues short of the CDR3 end; the germline J gene provides the rest. The rearrangement joins TRBV2 to TRBJ2-3; D is perhaps TRBD1 (8 bases). Trimming removed 9 bases from V and 3 bases from J, with 16 bases in between. From germline, CDR1 is SNHLY and CDR2 FYNNEI. This CDR3 has 14 residues. CDR3 DNA (partial): TGTGCCAGTTCCGACAGGGGAGGGACAGATACG. Its translation is CASSDRGGTDT. The entire CDR3 sequence reads CASSDRGGTDTQYF.

On this clone itself: With the read ending 3 residues before the CDR3 end, the germline J gene is used to fill in that end. Additional DNA sequences in this sample encode the identical CDR3. The chain employs TRBV19 and TRBJ2-1, with 9 bases lining up with TRBD2. The CDR3 is 14 residues long. Losses at the gene ends were 4 bases for V and 4 bases for J; bases not matched to a gene: 2. CDR1 and CDR2 (germline): LNHDA, SQIVND (reference sequence). The covered CDR3 bases are TGTGCCAGTAGTAGCGGGGGGGATTACAATGAG. Protein: CASSSGGDYNE. The whole CDR3 protein reads CASSSGGDYNEQFF.

On this clone: The read stops 3 residues short of the end of the CDR3; the missing end is completed from the germline J gene. This chain connects TRBV7-7 to TRBJ2-5; a possible D gene is TRBD1 (5 bases). V shed 5 bases and J shed 3 bases, with 13 bases lying between them. The CDR3 consists of 14 residues. Per the germline V gene, CDR1 is SSHAT and CDR2 is FNYEAQ (reference sequence). Incomplete CDR3 DNA: TGTGCCAGCAGCCGTCTTGTCAGGGAAGAGACC. This codes for CASSRLVREET. In full, the CDR3 reads CASSRLVREETQYF.

Details on this clone: The DNA ends 3 residues before the CDR3 does, and the rest of the CDR3 is filled in from the germline J gene. The V gene is TRBV5-1, the J gene TRBJ2-3; TRBD1 agrees at 7 bases. The V and J ends lost 4 bases and 4 bases, in that order; junction bases with no gene match: 6. The CDR3 extends over 14 amino acids. CDR1 SGHRS and CDR2 YFSETQ come from the germline V gene. The CDR3 bases that were read are TGCGCCAGCAGCCCTGTACAGGGGCCAGATACG. Protein: CASSPVQGPDT. From start to end, the CDR3 is CASSPVQGPDTQYF.

The part of the CDR3 DNA that was read is TGTGCCACCAGTGATCCCCTAGCGGGGGGCATGGATGAG. This translates into CATSDPLAGGMDE. The full CDR3 is CATSDPLAGGMDEQFF. V usage is TRBV24-1 and J usage is TRBJ2-1; 11 nucleotides align to TRBD2. Coverage ceases 3 residues before the CDR3 finishes, and the germline J gene fills in the end. Germline V gene data show CDR1 as KGHDR and CDR2 as SFDVKD. The CDR3 covers 16 residues. V lost 3 bases, J lost 8 bases, and 8 bases stayed unmatched.

As for this clone: The CDR3 extends 3 residues past the end of the read, so its final part is completed from the germline J gene. The rearrangement links TRBV7-9 to TRBJ2-7; D uncertain. Germline assignment: CDR1 SEHNR and CDR2 FQNEAQ (reference sequence). The CDR3 is made up of 14 amino acids. V shed 1 base and J shed 4 bases, with 11 bases lying between them. This chain's CDR3 is CASSLGNDGYEQYF. CDR3 DNA (partial): TGTGCCAGCAGCTTAGGGAACGACGGGTACGAG.

In the case of this clone: With the read ending 3 residues before the CDR3 end, the germline J gene is used to fill in that end. The chain links TRBV19 to TRBJ2-2, with D possibly being TRBD1 (5 bases). V shed 4 bases and J shed 3 bases, with 12 bases lying between them. The CDR3 loop spans 15 amino acids. In germline, CDR1 is LNHDA, CDR2 SQIVND (reference sequence). CDR3: CASSKGHADTGELFF. Partial CDR3 DNA: TGTGCCAGTAGTAAGGGGCACGCGGACACCGGGGAG.

As regards this clone: The CDR3 is cut off 3 residues early in the read; its end comes from the germline J gene. This chain connects TRBV30 to TRBJ1-1, with 7 positions matching TRBD1. J was trimmed by 6 bases and V by 1 base; bases with no gene match: 5. Germline V gene sequence: CDR1 GTSNPN, CDR2 SVGIG (reference sequence). This CDR3 is built from 13 residues. CDR3 bases read: TGTGCCTGGAGTGGACAGGGTGTGTCTGAA. Its translation: CAWSGQGVSE. The CDR3 as a whole reads CAWSGQGVSEAFF.

About this clone: The read falls 3 residues short of the CDR3 end, and the missing part is taken from the germline J gene. The J gene is TRBJ1-4, the V gene TRBV7-6, with TRBD1 matching over 10 bases. Per the germline V gene, CDR1 is SGHVS and CDR2 is FNYEAQ. There are 16 residues in the CDR3. Germline trimming cut 1 base from V and 5 bases from J; bases unmatched to any gene: 4. The CDR3 here is CASSLVGTGENEKLFF. The part of the CDR3 DNA that was read is TGTGCCAGCAGCTTAGTAGGGACAGGGGAAAATGAAAAA.

This clone registers medium-sized by frequency. The read ends 3 residues shy of where the CDR3 ends; the end is completed using the germline J gene. In the same sample, other DNA sequences code for this CDR3. The chain employs TRBV7-2 and TRBJ2-1; 10 bases map to TRBD2. J gave up 9 bases and V 2 bases, and 4 bases lay outside the gene matches. The CDR3 runs to 14 residues. Germline V lookup: CDR1 SGHTA, CDR2 FQGNSA. The CDR3 bases that were read are TGTGCCAGCAGCTTAACTAGCGGGGAGTTTGAG. Protein: CASSLTSGEFE. The whole CDR3 sequence is CASSLTSGEFEQFF.

Worth noting for this clone: The read falls 3 residues short of the CDR3 end, and the missing part is taken from the germline J gene. V and J are TRBV6-1 and TRBJ2-7; 7 bases are a match to TRBD1. Trimming at V came to 4 bases and at J to 2 bases, leaving 2 bases not matched to a gene. The CDR3 contains 13 residues. Looked up from germline, CDR1 is MNHNS and CDR2 is SASEGT. The CDR3 spells CASSATGTYEQYF. CDR3 bases read: TGTGCCAGCAGTGCGACAGGGACCTACGAG.

For this clone: Read coverage stops 3 residues before the CDR3 terminus; the germline J gene supplies the remainder. The chain recombines TRBV5-1 with TRBJ2-3; tentative D call: TRBD1 (6 bases). There are 15 residues in the CDR3. Trimming took off 2 bases at V and 2 bases at J, with 12 bases between the two ends. Germline V gene data show CDR1 as SGHRS and CDR2 as YFSETQ. The CDR3 here is CASSFGGQPTDTQYF. The part of the CDR3 DNA that was read is TGCGCCAGCAGCTTTGGGGGCCAGCCCACAGATACG.

Of note for this clone: The CDR3 end falls 3 residues outside the read, so it is completed with the germline J gene. V and J are TRBV28 and TRBJ2-6; TRBD1 matches 11 bases. Germline trimming cut 9 bases from V and 3 bases from J; bases unmatched to any gene: 7. The CDR3 extends over 16 amino acids. Germline CDR1 and CDR2: MDHEN and SYDVKM. The chain's CDR3 is CASSGTGGGGANVLTF. The CDR3 DNA, read in part, is TGTGCCAGTTCCGGGACAGGGGGTGGTGGGGCCAACGTC.

Turning to this clone: The read falls 3 residues short of the CDR3 end, and the missing part is taken from the germline J gene. This chain joins TRBV19 and TRBJ2-7, with 9 nucleotides matching TRBD1. This CDR3 contains 12 residues. Germline V lookup: CDR1 LNHDA, CDR2 SQIVND (reference sequence). Losses at the gene ends were 9 bases for V and 5 bases for J; bases not matched to a gene: 5. The CDR3 protein is CASGQGPDEQYF. The part of the CDR3 DNA that was read is TGTGCCAGCGGACAGGGGCCCGACGAG.

The CDR3 here is CASSPEGETQYF. The sequenced CDR3 bases are TGTGCCAGCAGTCCTGAGGGTGAGACC. The chain carries TRBV2 and TRBJ2-5, with D possibly TRBD2 on 5 matching bases. The read falls 3 residues short of the CDR3 end, and the missing part is taken from the germline J gene. The germline V and J ends were trimmed by 5 bases and 5 bases, with 9 bases remaining between them. Germline assignment: CDR1 SNHLY and CDR2 FYNNEI. CDR3 length: 12 amino acids.

As regards this clone: From the germline J gene comes the end of the CDR3, since the read stops 3 residues before it. The V gene is TRBV29-1, the J gene TRBJ2-1; TRBD2 matches 11 bases. V dropped 7 bases and J dropped 2; count of bases not matched to a gene: 4. This CDR3 spans 14 amino acids. The germline gives CDR1 SQVTM, CDR2 ANQGSEA. CDR3 bases read: TGCAGCGGGGCTAGCGGGGGGACCTACAATGAG. As protein: CSGASGGTYNE. The whole CDR3 reads CSGASGGTYNEQFF.

With regard to this clone: The read terminates 3 residues ahead of where the CDR3 ends, so the germline J gene completes it. The V call is TRBV19, the J call TRBJ1-2; D gene unclear. From germline, CDR1 is LNHDA and CDR2 SQIVND (reference sequence). CDR3 size: 14 residues. The DNA read from the CDR3 is TGTGCCAGTAACTCACTTTCTAGCACAGATACC. Its protein is CASNSLSSTDT. The whole CDR3 protein reads CASNSLSSTDTYTF.

On this clone itself: The read finishes 3 residues shy of the CDR3 end, and the germline J gene is used to complete it. V usage is TRBV5-5 and J usage is TRBJ2-7; D is perhaps TRBD2 (7 bases). V was clipped by 2 bases and J by 2 bases, with 11 bases between them. The CDR3 sequence is 14 residues long. Germline V gene sequence: CDR1 SGHKS, CDR2 YYEKEE (reference sequence). CDR3 residues: CASSLGEGAYEQYF. CDR3 DNA (partial): TGTGCCAGCAGCTTAGGGGAGGGGGCCTACGAG.

A word on this clone: The CDR3 end lies 3 residues beyond the end of the read and is filled in from the germline J gene. J is TRBJ2-2 and V is TRBV10-3, with D uncertain. CDR1 ENHRY and CDR2 SYGVKD come from the germline V gene. V lost 1 base and J 6 bases, leaving 6 bases between the germline ends. The CDR3 has 13 amino acids. This chain's CDR3 is CAISELAPGELFF. CDR3 bases read: TGTGCCATCAGTGAGTTGGCCCCCGGGGAG.

For this clone: The read is 3 residues too short to cover the CDR3 end, so that end is filled in from the germline J gene. The chain links TRBV7-9 to TRBJ1-2; no clear D gene. Trimming took 2 bases from V and 6 from J, leaving 4 bases between them. The CDR3 runs to 11 residues. Germline lookup yields CDR1 SEHNR and CDR2 FQNEAQ (reference sequence). The covered CDR3 bases are TGTGCCAGCAGCTTAAGGGATGGC. This codes for CASSLRDG. The CDR3, in full, reads CASSLRDGYTF.

With regard to this clone: The read comes to an end 3 residues before the CDR3 does, leaving the germline J gene to fill in the end. The chain is built from TRBV7-3 and TRBJ1-2; weak D call: TRBD1 (5 bases). The CDR3 spans 15 residues. Germline CDR1 and CDR2: SGHTA and FQGTGA. With 5 bases removed from V and 0 bases from J, the gap between germline ends came to 13 bases. Partial CDR3 DNA: TGTGCCAGCAGCCCAACAGGCAGGGCTAACTATGGC. It specifies CASSPTGRANYG. The full CDR3 reads CASSPTGRANYGYTF.

This chain's CDR3 is CASSLGTDSEQFF. CDR3 DNA, as far as it was read: TGCGCCAGCAGCTTGGGAACCGACAGTGAG. The rearrangement joins TRBV5-1 to TRBJ2-1; weak D call: TRBD1 (5 bases). Read sequence stops 3 residues before the CDR3 end, and the germline J gene provides the missing end. This CDR3 has 13 residues. Germline CDR1 is SGHRS and CDR2 is YFSETQ. Trimming stripped 0 bases from V and 9 bases from J, with 10 bases between. The whole variable domain, remainder taken from reference TRBV5-1 and TRBJ2-1, is KAGVTQTPRYLIKTRGQQVTLSCSPISGHRSVSWYQQTPGQGLQFLFEYFSETQRNKGNFPGRFSGRQFSNSRSEMNVSTLELGDSALYLCASSLGTDSEQFFGPGTRLTVL.

Notes on this clone: The missing CDR3 end, 3 residues past where the read stops, is filled in from the germline J gene. The J gene is TRBJ2-1, the V gene TRBV5-1, with 8 bases aligning to TRBD1. This CDR3 is 14 amino acids long. With 9 bases clipped from V and 8 bases from J, the junction kept 13 bases outside the gene matches. Per germline, CDR1 SGHRS and CDR2 YFSETQ. The sequenced part of the CDR3 DNA is TGCGCCACCCCCCGGGACAGGTTCCCCGATGAG. This encodes CATPRDRFPDE. The entire CDR3 reads CATPRDRFPDEQFF.